These 18 T cell receptor beta chains originate from one sample sequenced in a study of CD8 T cells in ankylosing spondylitis. In TCRdb, the 5' RACE reads were re-called with MiXCR into one record per CDR3 protein. The sample consists of around 180,000 distinct CDR3 sequences, about 20% of them appearing once. The specimen sequenced was blood, either unsorted or a sorted T cell fraction (not recorded which). The receptors come from a male donor under 30 with ankylosing spondylitis or in good health (not recorded which).

This clonotype showed up many times. The gene calls are TRBV27 and TRBJ1-3; 7 bases map to TRBD1. Germline-derived CDR1 and CDR2 are MNHEY and SMNVEV (reference sequence). Trimming at V came to 2 bases and at J to 2 bases, leaving 3 bases not matched to a gene. The CDR3 consists of 15 residues. CDR3 sequence reads: CASSLVGQAGNTIYF. CDR3 DNA sequence: TGTGCCAGCAGTTTAGTCGGACAGGCTGGAAACACCATATATTTT.

J is TRBJ2-3 and V is TRBV4-3; TRBD2 agrees at 7 bases. V gave up 0 bases and J gave up 0 bases; unmatched junction bases: 3. Germline V gene data show CDR1 as LGHNA and CDR2 as YSLEER. CDR3 length: 16 amino acids. The DNA of the CDR3 is TGCGCCAGCAGCCAAGAGGGGACTACTAGCACAGATACGCAGTATTTT. As protein: CASSQEGTTSTDTQYF.

This clonotype occurred many times. V and J are TRBV11-2 and TRBJ2-3; 8 bases agree with TRBD1. Trimming cost V 0 bases and J 5 bases; bases outside gene matches: 7. The CDR3 runs 16 residues. Germline V gene data show CDR1 as SGHAT and CDR2 as FQNNGV. CDR3 protein: CASSLEGRGPEDTQYF. Here the CDR3 DNA reads TGTGCCAGCAGCTTAGAGGGCAGGGGGCCGGAAGATACGCAGTATTTT.

This clonotype was seen ten or more times. This chain connects TRBV7-8 to TRBJ1-5; the match to TRBD1 covers 10 bases. Trimming removed 2 bases from V and 0 bases from J; junction bases left unmatched: 10. The CDR3 has 19 residues. Germline lookup yields CDR1 SGHVS and CDR2 FQNEAQ. As DNA, the CDR3 is TGTGCCAGCAGCTTAACGGGACAGGGGTCGTCTTTTAGCAATCAGCCCCAGCATTTT. Translating gives CASSLTGQGSSFSNQPQHF.

This rearrangement joins TRBV5-6 to TRBJ2-7; 9 bases align to TRBD1. The germline gives CDR1 SGHDT, CDR2 YYEEEE. V lost 4 bases, J lost 6 bases, and 14 bases stayed unmatched. The CDR3 is 16 residues long. The CDR3 region has the DNA TGTGCCAGCAGCAAAGAACCCGGGACAGGGTTAGGCGAGCAGTACTTC. Protein sequence: CASSKEPGTGLGEQYF.

CDR3 bases: TGTGCCAGCTCATGGACTAGCGGGGACTACAATGAGCAGTTCTTC. It codes for CASSWTSGDYNEQFF. The V call is TRBV18, the J call TRBJ2-1; TRBD2 matches at 12 bases. This CDR3 is 15 amino acids long. The J segment lost 3 bases and the V segment lost 5 bases, leaving 2 bases of the junction unmatched. The V gene's germline CDR1 is KGHSH and CDR2 LQKENI.

This clonotype was counted many times. V is TRBV6-6 and J is TRBJ2-1, with TRBD1 matching over 7 bases. The junction had 6 bases not matched to a gene; V was cut back by 0 bases and J by 4 bases. The CDR3 is 16 amino acids. Germline V gene sequence: CDR1 MNHNY, CDR2 SVGAGI (reference sequence). CDR3 DNA: TGTGCCAGCAGTTACTCAGACAGGGCTTTTTACAATGAGCAGTTCTTC. Translation gives CASSYSDRAFYNEQFF.

A few counts support this clonotype. The chain links TRBV10-1 to TRBJ1-2; 9 bases match TRBD1. With 7 bases clipped from V and 8 bases from J, the junction kept 8 bases outside the gene matches. The CDR3 is 13 residues long. Germline V lookup: CDR1 WNHNN, CDR2 SYGVQD (reference sequence). CDR3 in amino acids: CASTAGQGFGYTF. Here the CDR3 DNA reads TGCGCCAGCACTGCGGGACAGGGTTTCGGCTACACCTTC.

This clonotype was seen many times. This chain connects TRBV27 to TRBJ2-5; 8 bases align to TRBD1. The CDR3 length is 15 residues. Germline trimming cut 3 bases from V and 6 bases from J; bases unmatched to any gene: 9. CDR1 and CDR2 from the germline V gene are MNHEY and SMNVEV (reference sequence). CDR3 sequence (DNA): TGTGCCAGCAGTTTTGGGCAGGGGGCCCAGAAGACCCAGTACTTC. It yields the protein CASSFGQGAQKTQYF.

This clonotype was seen at least ten times. This chain connects TRBV6-2 or TRBV6-3 to TRBJ2-7; D is unresolved. The V and J ends lost 2 bases and 2 bases respectively, with 7 bases between them. Germline assignment: CDR1 MNHEY and CDR2 SVGEGT. CDR3 length: 13 amino acids. The DNA for the CDR3 is TGTGCCAGCAGTTACCACGGAACCTACGAGCAGTACTTC. Amino acids: CASSYHGTYEQYF.

This clonotype appeared many times. The V and J genes are TRBV6-2 or TRBV6-3 and TRBJ2-1, with 7 bases identical to TRBD2. The CDR3 sequence is 16 residues long. In germline, CDR1 is MNHEY, CDR2 SVGEGT. With V trimmed by 6 bases and J by 4 bases, 12 bases remained unmatched. In DNA, the CDR3 is TGTGCCAGCAGACCTGACCGATTACTAGCGTACAATGAGCAGTTCTTC. Amino acid sequence: CASRPDRLLAYNEQFF.

Ten or more counts support this clonotype. The chain uses TRBV6-2 or TRBV6-3 and TRBJ2-1; TRBD2 agrees at 9 bases. J was trimmed by 9 bases and V by 10 bases; bases with no gene match: 25. Per the germline V gene, CDR1 is MNHEY and CDR2 is SVGEGT. CDR3 length: 18 residues. The CDR3 spells CATALGTSHLLRAPEQFF. CDR3 nucleotide sequence: TGTGCCACCGCCCTAGGGACTAGCCACTTGTTAAGGGCTCCTGAGCAGTTCTTC.

Many counts were recorded for this clonotype. CDR3 nucleotide sequence: TGCAGCGTTGAAGATCAAACCTTAGCGGTTCAGACCCAGTACTTC. It is translated as CSVEDQTLAVQTQYF. This chain links TRBV29-1 with TRBJ2-5; D perhaps matches TRBD2 (6 bases). The V gene lost 0 bases and the J gene lost 6 bases, with 17 bases spanning the gap. The V gene's germline CDR1 is SQVTM and CDR2 ANQGSEA. This CDR3 region has 15 residues.

The chain uses TRBV12-3 or TRBV12-4 and TRBJ2-7; 11 bases map to TRBD1. The CDR3 covers 14 residues. With V trimmed by 7 bases and J by 4 bases, 6 bases remained unmatched. CDR3 in amino acids: CASTSGTGGYEQYF. In nucleotides, the CDR3 is TGTGCCAGCACCTCGGGGACAGGGGGATACGAGCAGTACTTC.

Ten or more counts support this clonotype. The chain carries TRBV9 and TRBJ2-2; D assignment may be TRBD1 or TRBD2 (5 bases each). This CDR3 region has 16 residues. Trimming removed 3 bases from V and 4 bases from J, with 16 bases in between. The V gene's germline CDR1 is SGDLS and CDR2 YYNGEE. CDR3 in DNA: TGTGCCAGCAGCGCCGACACGGGGCTGGGCACCGGGGAGCTGTTTTTT. Its translation is CASSADTGLGTGELFF.

The chain carries TRBV10-1 and TRBJ1-5; D gene ambiguous. Trimming stripped 6 bases from V and 5 bases from J, with 11 bases between. The CDR3 runs 13 residues. The germline gives CDR1 WNHNN, CDR2 SYGVQD (reference sequence). Written as DNA, the CDR3 is TGCGCCAGCAGGGAAACAGTTGATCAGCCCCAGCATTTT. This translates into CASRETVDQPQHF.

This clonotype was observed many times. The chain has TRBV12-3 or TRBV12-4 and TRBJ2-5, with TRBD1 matching 11 bases. Trimming removed 8 bases from V and 2 bases from J; junction bases left unmatched: 7. This CDR3 has 15 amino acids. Here the CDR3 reads CASRGQGATQETQYF. Written as DNA, the CDR3 is TGTGCCAGCCGAGGACAGGGGGCTACACAAGAGACCCAGTACTTC.

This clonotype was counted at least ten times. The chain uses TRBV27 and TRBJ2-7; D perhaps matches TRBD2 (7 bases). This CDR3 spans 14 amino acids. Between the trimmed V and J ends, which lost 4 bases and 2 bases, there was a span of 12 bases. In germline, CDR1 is MNHEY, CDR2 SMNVEV (reference sequence). The CDR3 nucleotides are TGTGCCAGCAGTTGGTTCGGGGGGCCCTACGAGCAGTACTTC. It translates to CASSWFGGPYEQYF.